This record concerns one TCR beta chain sequence. This record comes from a study of blood T cell repertoires in COVID-19. TCRdb's table, derived via immunoSEQ multiplex PCR, lists solely in-frame clones and lacks some. There are tens of thousands of clones in the sample; around nine tenths occur only once, and 4.8% lies in the top ten. V lost 3 bases and J lost 0, with 12 bases in between. Germline values: CDR1 SGHRS, CDR2 YFSETQ. CDR3 size: 15 residues. Sequencing used peripheral blood. This sequence joins TRBV5-1 and TRBJ1-2; D is ambiguous. The sequence came from a human donor in a cohort sampled during active COVID-19. The CDR3 coding sequence is TGCGCCAGCAGCTACCGAGGGCAGACTAACTATGGCTACACCTTC. This codes for CASSYRGQTNYGYTF.